Reported below is one T cell receptor beta chain. Its antigen is unidentified. Amplification used 60 Vbeta primers and 13 Jbeta primers. Some clones are missing from TCRdb's copy, which holds only in-frame ones; the method was immunoSEQ multiplex PCR. This sample has under 130,000 clones, with around 75% found just once. Sampled while nominally healthy, donors likely had unrecorded immune exposures. This specimen comes from a study of cytomegalovirus exposure and HLA in healthy donors. Study summary: Unique TCRs numbering around 80 million, obtained from HLA-typed donors, made up an early data release.

General study findings and limits: Analysis was carried out at a later point, and it linked a missense DCLRE1C variant to TCR beta V- and J-gene trimming. A later analysis found that most CMV-associated TCR beta chains appeared HLA-restricted.

The CDR3 consists of 12 residues. Deletions cut 1 base from V and 6 bases from J, with 7 bases between. The germline gives CDR1 PRHDT, CDR2 FYEKMQ (reference sequence). The TCR was taken from a man in his forties in good health and CMV-seronegative. V gene TRBV13 combines with J gene TRBJ2-7; no clear D gene. What was sequenced was PBMCs. This CDR3 is CASSLENFEQYF. The CDR3 DNA is TGTGCCAGCAGCTTAGAAAACTTCGAGCAGTACTTC.